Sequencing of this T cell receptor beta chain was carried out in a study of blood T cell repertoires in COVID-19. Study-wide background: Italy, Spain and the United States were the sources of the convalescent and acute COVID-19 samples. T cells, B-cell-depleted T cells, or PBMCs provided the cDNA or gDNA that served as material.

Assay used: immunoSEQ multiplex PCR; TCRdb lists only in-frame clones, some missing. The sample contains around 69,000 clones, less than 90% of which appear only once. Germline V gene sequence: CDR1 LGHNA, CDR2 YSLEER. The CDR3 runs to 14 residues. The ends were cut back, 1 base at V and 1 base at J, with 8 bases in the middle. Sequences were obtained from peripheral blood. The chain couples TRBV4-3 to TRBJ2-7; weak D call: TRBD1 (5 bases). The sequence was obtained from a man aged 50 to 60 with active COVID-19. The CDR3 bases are TGCGCCAGCAGCCAAGTTAGACAGTCCTACGAGCAGTACTTC. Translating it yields CASSQVRQSYEQYF.